This T cell receptor beta chain emerged from a study of control samples from healthy donors and cancer patients. J lost 1 base, V lost 1 base, and 4 bases had no gene match. Per the germline V gene, CDR1 is KGHDR and CDR2 is SFDVKD. The CDR3 length is 16 residues. Only one count was recorded for this clone. Generated by immunoSEQ multiplex PCR, the TCRdb table keeps only in-frame clones and is missing some. The sample lists fewer than 300,000 clones; approximately 80% were seen once. The source of this sequence is a woman aged 55-69 years with lung cancer. The sequencing input was PBMCs. The chain has TRBV24-1 and TRBJ2-3, with 7 bases identical to TRBD2. For the CDR3, the DNA is TGTGCCACCAGTGATTTATCAACTAGCGGCACAGATACGCAGTATTTT. Protein sequence: CATSDLSTSGTDTQYF.